The rows below give T cell receptor beta chains drawn from one sample of a study of cytomegalovirus exposure and HLA in healthy donors. The repertoire was sequenced with immunoSEQ multiplex PCR; TCRdb's copy has only in-frame clones and lacks some. The table includes approximately 97,000 clones, 81% detected once. The sample comprised PBMCs. The receptor set was obtained from a man in his forties in good health and CMV-seropositive. The CDR3 runs from the conserved cysteine through the conserved F or W. A D gene is named only where the DNA matches it firmly. A row's size may be missing; if present it is once, few, many or a size class.

v_call	d_call	clone_size	j_call	cdr3_aa	cdr3_nt
TRBV10-2	-	-	TRBJ1-5	CASSGGEVSNQPQHF	TGCGCCAGCAGTGGGGGGGAGGTTAGCAATCAGCCCCAGCATTTT
TRBV5-1	-	few	TRBJ1-2	CASSLVQGPYGYTF	TGCGCCAGCAGCTTGGTTCAGGGGCCCTATGGCTACACCTTC
TRBV30	TRBD2	-	TRBJ2-1	CASSPGTNYNEQFF	TGTGCCTCATCACCCGGGACTAACTACAATGAGCAGTTCTTC
TRBV5-1	-	-	TRBJ1-1	CASSGPGLGTEAFF	TGCGCCAGCAGCGGGCCGGGATTGGGCACTGAAGCTTTCTTT
TRBV16	TRBD1	-	TRBJ1-1	CASRARQGGLNTEAFF	TGTGCCAGCAGAGCACGACAGGGCGGTTTGAACACTGAAGCTTTCTTT
TRBV5-4	TRBD2	-	TRBJ2-1	CASSFWLAGNAWIF	TGTGCCAGCAGCTTCTGGCTAGCGGGCAACGCTTGGATCTTC
TRBV7-9	-	once	TRBJ1-3	CASSSGQISGNTIYF	TGTGCCAGCAGCTCCGGACAGATCTCTGGAAACACCATATATTTT
TRBV4-1	-	-	TRBJ1-2	CASSQQGDYGYTF	TGCGCCAGCAGCCAGCAGGGCGACTATGGCTACACCTTC
TRBV5-1	-	-	TRBJ1-1	CASSWRRGATRTEAFF	TGCGCCAGCAGCTGGAGACGGGGGGCTACTAGGACTGAAGCTTTCTTT
TRBV5-8	TRBD2	-	TRBJ2-5	CASRTGTSVIETQYF	TGTGCCAGCAGGACCGGGACTAGCGTCATCGAGACCCAGTACTTC
TRBV19	-	-	TRBJ2-2	CASSISGVRLNTGELFF	TGTGCCAGTAGTATTTCCGGAGTTCGGTTAAACACCGGGGAGCTGTTTTTT
TRBV30	-	-	TRBJ1-1	CALEGLTEAFF	TGTGCCCTCGAGGGTCTCACTGAAGCTTTCTTT
TRBV6-5	TRBD2	-	TRBJ2-1	CASSTSGSGNEQFF	TGTGCCAGCAGTACTAGCGGGAGTGGCAATGAGCAGTTCTTC
TRBV9	-	few	TRBJ2-3	CASSVGTTKDTQYF	TGTGCCAGCAGCGTAGGGACTACGAAAGATACGCAGTATTTT
TRBV13	-	-	TRBJ2-1	CASSLGGRGYEQFF	TGTGCCAGCAGCCTAGGGGGGCGGGGATATGAGCAGTTCTTC
TRBV5-4	TRBD2	-	TRBJ2-1	CASSLVLAGGHEQFF	TGTGCCAGCAGCCTGGTACTAGCGGGGGGGCATGAGCAGTTCTTC
TRBV6-5	-	-	TRBJ1-1	CASSTLVGGGTEAFF	TGTGCCAGCAGTACACTTGTGGGAGGGGGCACTGAAGCTTTCTTT